Shown below are 25 T cell receptor beta chains from a single sample sequenced in a study of T-cell reconstitution after alpha-beta-depleted transplantation in children (dated by TCRdb to the mid-2010s). This sample's treatment or condition label indicates: allogeneic hematopoietic cell transplantation with graft depleted of TCRalphabeta T cells and CD19 B cells. Receptor amplification or capture employed PCR. TCRdb shows the sequencer as Illumina HiSeq 2500. Molecular barcoding was employed in the preparation of TCR libraries, with unique molecular identifiers being used to normalize TCRbeta repertoire quantification. TCRdb applied fastp at Q25 and MiXCR to the public reads, then kept only in-frame beta chains. Each CDR3 protein gets just one entry, which takes the most common genes and DNA from the rows behind it. This sample gives hundreds of thousands of distinct CDR3 sequences in total; roughly 16% of them show up just once. The top ten clonotypes cover 25% to 35% of the sample.

Specimen: PBMCs, mostly from graft donor cells, collected 360 days after TCRalphabeta/CD19-depleted stem cell transplant. These TCRs come from a boy younger than two who had a stem cell transplant for Wiskott-Aldrich syndrome, so the T cells may come from the graft donor.

Points on this clonotype: A junction end diverges from the germline sequence, so it may reflect a read error. The genes are TRBV6-5 and TRBJ2-5; D remains ambiguous. Germline CDR1 and CDR2: MNHEY and SVGAGI. This CDR3 has 14 amino acids. This CDR3 is CASRYSGRQETQYF. The DNA of the CDR3 is TGTGCCAGCAGGTACTCCGGACGGCAAGAGACCCAGTACTTC.

This clonotype has more than one count but fewer than ten. The chain recombines TRBV20-1 with TRBJ2-7, with 9 bases matching TRBD2. The CDR3 sequence is 15 residues long. Germline trimming cut 2 bases from V and 6 bases from J; bases unmatched to any gene: 11. CDR1 is DFQATT, CDR2 SNEGSKA, per germline (reference sequence). CDR3 amino acids: CSARLAGLNGGEQYF. CDR3 nucleotide sequence: TGCAGTGCTAGACTAGCGGGATTAAATGGAGGCGAGCAGTACTTC.

This clonotype showed up just a few times. V usage is TRBV5-1 and J usage is TRBJ2-5; 8 bases agree with TRBD1. Germline trimming cut 0 bases from V and 2 bases from J; bases unmatched to any gene: 3. There are 15 residues in the CDR3. Per germline, CDR1 SGHRS and CDR2 YFSETQ. The CDR3 loop reads CASSLGQGPQETQYF. The DNA of the CDR3 is TGCGCCAGCAGCTTGGGACAGGGGCCGCAAGAGACCCAGTACTTC.

The J gene is TRBJ2-1, the V gene TRBV3-1; D possibly matches TRBD1 or TRBD2 (5 bases each). This CDR3 region has 13 residues. The germline V gene has CDR1 LGHDT and CDR2 YNNKEL (reference sequence). Trimming stripped 4 bases from V and 8 bases from J, with 12 bases between. CDR3 protein: CASSPPGLDEQFF. The CDR3 DNA reads TGTGCCAGCAGCCCCCCGGGGCTAGATGAGCAGTTCTTC.

The rearrangement uses TRBV7-2 and TRBJ2-7; 12 bases align to TRBD2. Trimming at V came to 4 bases and at J to 2 bases, leaving 3 bases not matched to a gene. Germline V gene sequence: CDR1 SGHTA, CDR2 FQGNSA. The CDR3 loop spans 15 amino acids. As DNA, the CDR3 is TGTGCCAGCAGCTCGGGGACTAGCGGGCCCTACGAGCAGTACTTC. Translating gives CASSSGTSGPYEQYF.

The chain recombines TRBV5-1 with TRBJ2-2; 8 bases align to TRBD1. Per germline, CDR1 SGHRS and CDR2 YFSETQ. The CDR3 contains 18 residues. J gave up 7 bases and V 2 bases, and 16 bases lay outside the gene matches. The CDR3, as DNA: TGCGCCAGCAGCTTCATGTCCTCCGGGACAGGCTTTGGCGGGGAGCTGTTTTTT. Protein product: CASSFMSSGTGFGGELFF.

The CDR3 DNA reads as TGCGCCAGCAGCTTGCACAGGAACCCTGGGGCCAACGTCCTGACTTTC. It encodes CASSLHRNPGANVLTF. The rearrangement uses TRBV5-1 and TRBJ2-6; perhaps TRBD1 as D (5 bases). V was shortened by 1 base and J by 2 bases, with 10 bases between the two germline ends. CDR3 length: 16 residues. Germline lookup yields CDR1 SGHRS and CDR2 YFSETQ.

The chain couples TRBV24-1 to TRBJ2-1; no clear D. Trimming left V 9 bases short and J 9 bases short, with 14 bases between. Germline CDR1 and CDR2: KGHDR and SFDVKD. CDR3 size: 12 residues. CDR3 nucleotides: TGTGCCACCGAGGTCTCTATGGGTGAGCAGTTCTTC. This codes for CATEVSMGEQFF.

The chain uses TRBV27 and TRBJ2-3; 16 bases are shared with TRBD2. The J segment lost 4 bases and the V segment lost 2 bases, leaving 12 bases of the junction unmatched. Germline V gives CDR1 MNHEY, CDR2 SMNVEV (reference sequence). This CDR3 spans 20 amino acids. As DNA, the CDR3 is TGTGCCAGCAGTTTAAACCCGGGACTAGCGGGGGGGCATGGCGCAGATACGCAGTATTTT. Amino acid sequence: CASSLNPGLAGGHGADTQYF.

The chain recombines TRBV4-3 with TRBJ1-4; TRBD1 might be the D (6 bases). The CDR3 consists of 13 residues. V was pared by 4 bases and J by 5 bases, with 8 bases between. CDR1 is LGHNA and CDR2 is YSLEER in the germline V gene. CDR3 protein: CASSRGQNEKLFF. CDR3 DNA sequence: TGCGCCAGCAGCCGAGGACAGAATGAAAAACTGTTTTTT.

In this sample, this clonotype turned up a few times. The chain is built from TRBV24-1 and TRBJ2-3, with a tentative D call TRBD1 (6 bases). This CDR3 is built from 16 residues. CDR1 and CDR2 (germline): KGHDR, SFDVKD. Trimming shortened V by 8 bases and J by 2 bases, and 19 bases separated the two germline ends. The CDR3 reads CATTTGSTSLTDTQYF. In DNA, the CDR3 is TGTGCCACCACGACAGGATCAACTTCCCTCACAGATACGCAGTATTTT.

This clonotype showed up just a few times. The gene calls are TRBV6-5 and TRBJ2-5; the D call may be TRBD1 or TRBD2 (5 bases each). The V end lost 2 bases, the J end lost 2 bases, and 12 bases lay between the germline ends. The CDR3 consists of 15 residues. Germline CDR1 reads MNHEY; CDR2 reads SVGAGI. The CDR3 DNA reads TGTGCCAGCAGTTACCAGGGTACGGGGCAAGAGACCCAGTACTTC. Protein sequence: CASSYQGTGQETQYF.

This clonotype came up many times. V is TRBV20-1 and J is TRBJ2-7, with 9 bases identical to TRBD2. The CDR3 has 12 amino acids. Germline CDR1 is DFQATT and CDR2 is SNEGSKA (reference sequence). The V gene end was trimmed by 3 bases and the J gene end by 6 bases; junction bases not matched to a gene: 3. The CDR3 is CSARGGRGEQYF. In DNA form, the CDR3 reads TGCAGTGCTAGGGGCGGGAGGGGCGAGCAGTACTTC.

This clonotype was found a few times. The chain links TRBV5-1 to TRBJ2-3; D gene ambiguous. CDR3 length: 17 amino acids. Germline V gene data show CDR1 as SGHRS and CDR2 as YFSETQ. The V end was cut by 0 bases, the J end by 2 bases, with 16 bases between. CDR3 loop: CASSLVGRVHSTDTQYF. CDR3 bases: TGCGCCAGCAGCTTGGTAGGTCGGGTCCATTCCACAGATACGCAGTATTTT.

The chain carries TRBV29-1 and TRBJ2-1, with no clear D. The V gene lost 4 bases and the J gene lost 5 bases, with 9 bases spanning the gap. The CDR3 is made up of 12 amino acids. The germline gives CDR1 SQVTM, CDR2 ANQGSEA. The CDR3: CSVVRLHNEQFF. CDR3 sequence (DNA): TGCAGCGTTGTTAGGCTTCACAATGAGCAGTTCTTC.

In this sample, this clonotype turned up a few times. The chain joins TRBV3-1 to TRBJ2-5; no reliable D call. V lost 6 bases and J lost 1, with 9 bases in between. CDR3 size: 13 residues. Germline CDR1 and CDR2: LGHDT and YNNKEL (reference sequence). The CDR3 bases are TGTGCCAGCAGAATACCCGGCCAAGAGACCCAGTACTTC. Protein sequence: CASRIPGQETQYF.

The chain employs TRBV2 and TRBJ2-1; 8 bases are a match to TRBD2. The junction had 7 bases not matched to a gene; V was cut back by 7 bases and J by 8 bases. The CDR3 extends over 13 amino acids. CDR1 and CDR2 from the germline V gene are SNHLY and FYNNEI. The CDR3 nucleotides read TGTGCCAGCAAAACCGGGGGGGTAGATGAGCAGTTCTTC. This translates into CASKTGGVDEQFF.

In this sample, this clonotype turned up a few times. CDR3 DNA sequence: TGTGCCAGCAAACTCTCCAGGGGCTCGGAGACCCAGTACTTC. Protein sequence: CASKLSRGSETQYF. The rearrangement joins TRBV2 to TRBJ2-5; D possibly corresponds to TRBD1 (6 bases). The CDR3 covers 14 residues. The ends were cut back, 7 bases at V and 5 bases at J, with 17 bases in the middle. CDR1 and CDR2 from the germline V gene are SNHLY and FYNNEI.

The rearrangement links TRBV5-1 to TRBJ2-7, with 10 bases lining up with TRBD2. The length of the CDR3 is 14 residues. The trim removed 4 bases at V and 4 bases at J, leaving 5 bases unmatched. Germline CDR1 is SGHRS and CDR2 is YFSETQ. CDR3 region: CASSEGLAVYEQYF. DNA of the CDR3: TGCGCCAGCAGCGAAGGACTAGCGGTATACGAGCAGTACTTC.

This clonotype was seen only a few times. V is TRBV30 and J is TRBJ2-3; D tentatively reads TRBD1 or TRBD2 (7 bases each). The germline V and J ends were trimmed by 3 bases and 5 bases, with 18 bases remaining between them. Germline CDR1 and CDR2: GTSNPN and SVGIG (reference sequence). The CDR3 contains 15 residues. CDR3 coding DNA: TGTGCCTGGAGCAGGGGGGGCCGGAGGAGAGATACGCAGTATTTT. It yields the protein CAWSRGGRRRDTQYF.

This clonotype was detected only a few times. The chain combines TRBV24-1 with TRBJ2-5; D possibly matches TRBD1 or TRBD2 (5 bases each). V lost 3 bases to trimming and J lost 2 bases, with 18 bases between them. This CDR3 is built from 17 residues. Per the germline V gene, CDR1 is KGHDR and CDR2 is SFDVKD. The CDR3 region has the DNA TGTGCCACCAGTGATCCCAAATCCGGGACGGCACAAGAGACCCAGTACTTC. Amino acid sequence: CATSDPKSGTAQETQYF.

This clonotype appeared a few times. The chain combines TRBV5-6 with TRBJ2-7; 11 nucleotides agree with TRBD1. CDR3 length equals 15 residues. Germline V gene lookup returns CDR1 SGHDT and CDR2 YYEEEE. V shed 4 bases, J shed 5 bases, and the junction held 8 bases outside the gene matches. The CDR3 reads CASSPGDRGGDEQYF. DNA of the CDR3: TGTGCCAGCAGCCCCGGGGACAGGGGGGGCGACGAGCAGTACTTC.

This rearrangement joins TRBV20-1 to TRBJ2-3, with 11 bases matching TRBD2. The CDR3 runs 17 residues. Germline values: CDR1 DFQATT, CDR2 SNEGSKA (reference sequence). The junction had 10 bases not matched to a gene; V was cut back by 5 bases and J by 0 bases. The CDR3 nucleotides are TGCAGTGCTCACCATAGCGGGGGGGCCTGGAGCACAGATACGCAGTATTTT. It yields the protein CSAHHSGGAWSTDTQYF.

This clonotype was seen more than once but under ten times. The V gene is TRBV2, the J gene TRBJ1-1; 7 bases fit TRBD1. The CDR3 covers 13 residues. CDR1 is SNHLY, CDR2 FYNNEI, per germline. The trim removed 4 bases at V and 5 bases at J, leaving 4 bases unmatched. The CDR3 sequence is CASSVDRATEAFF. CDR3 nucleotide sequence: TGTGCCAGCAGTGTTGACAGGGCGACTGAAGCTTTCTTT. Based on the CDR3 plus reference TRBV2 and TRBJ1-1, the full variable domain is EPEVTQTPSHQVTQMGQEVILRCVPISNHLYFYWYRQILGQKVEFLVSFYNNEISEKSEIFDDQFSVERPDGSNFTLKIRSTKLEDSAMYFCASSVDRATEAFFGQGTRLTVV.

V gene TRBV5-1 combines with J gene TRBJ2-7; D may be TRBD1 (6 bases). CDR1 is SGHRS and CDR2 is YFSETQ in the germline V gene. The V end was cut by 8 bases, the J end by 3 bases, with 15 bases between. The length of the CDR3 is 13 residues. CDR3 bases: TGCGCCAGTGGGACATCCAATGTCTACGAGCAGTACTTC. Translating it yields CASGTSNVYEQYF.